This TCR beta chain was observed in a study of radiotherapy plus CTLA-4 blockade in lung cancer (dated by TCRdb to the late 2010s). A note on the overall study: Objective responses occurred in about 19% of enrolled patients, and 30% to 35% achieved disease control.

Libraries were built with the immunoSEQ multiplex PCR assay. TCRdb took over this immuneACCESS table, retaining in-frame rearrangements with V and J assigned. Such tables are incomplete; in checked studies, under half of the missing clones stem from an unresolved V gene, and the remainder is unexplained. The sample table shows around 55,000 clones, and about 80% are seen once. The top ten clones comprise 6% to 7.5% of the sample. Focal radiation therapy combined with CTLA-4 blockade (ipilimumab) was tested in patients with chemo-refractory metastatic non-small-cell lung cancer. Sequences LGHNA (CDR1) and YSLEER (CDR2) are obtained from the germline V gene. The CDR3 runs 15 amino acids, cysteine and phenylalanine included. CDR3 DNA is the only sequence kept; it has 45 bases, read in frame from the first base. The junction carries 13 bases between V and J, which are trimmed by 0 bases and 7 bases respectively.

What the authors observed across the whole study: TCR clones derived from tumors expanded in peripheral blood after treatment with radiotherapy and ipilimumab. Increased serum interferon-beta after radiation, together with early dynamic changes in blood T cell clones, were reported to be the strongest predictors of response.

Comments on this clone: Its antigen is not yet known. No base quality values were provided; no much bigger clone lies one nucleotide off.

Here the chain combines TRBV4-3 and TRBJ2-1, and the D gene may be TRBD1, 6 bases matching. This receptor was taken from a human donor with non-small cell lung cancer whose response to radiotherapy plus ipilimumab could not be evaluated. The sequencing here drew on peripheral blood, taken from a patient treated with radiotherapy plus ipilimumab. CDR3 protein: CASSQDRGIRNEQFF. The nucleotide sequence is TGCGCCAGCAGCCAAGATAGGGGGATTAGGAATGAGCAGTTCTTC.